These 14 T cell receptor beta chains were sequenced from one sample in a study of shared T cell receptors in the human thymus. Clones were read by immunoSEQ multiplex PCR, and TCRdb kept only the in-frame ones, dropping some. The data show some 400,000 clones, more than 85% seen once. The sample was thymocytes. The receptors come from a human donor.

The chain links TRBV2 to TRBJ2-7; 9 nucleotides align to TRBD2. Germline CDR1 SNHLY, CDR2 FYNNEI. This CDR3 has 15 amino acids. With 4 bases clipped from V and 2 bases from J, the junction kept 6 bases outside the gene matches. In DNA, the CDR3 is TGTGCCAGCAGTGCTGGGGGACTAGCTCCCTACGAGCAGTACTTC. As protein: CASSAGGLAPYEQYF.

The chain is built from TRBV5-4 and TRBJ2-1; 7 bases line up with TRBD2. Germline values: CDR1 SGHNT, CDR2 YYREEE (reference sequence). The CDR3 runs 13 residues. Trimming took 8 bases from V and 5 from J; bases not matched to a gene: 7. The CDR3: CARRGSSHNEQFF. CDR3 DNA: TGTGCCAGGCGCGGGAGTTCCCACAATGAGCAGTTCTTC.

This clone was seen a handful of times. This rearrangement joins TRBV29-1 to TRBJ1-1, with unresolved D. CDR1 is SQVTM and CDR2 is ANQGSEA in the germline V gene. The V end was cut by 6 bases, the J end by 1 base, with 9 bases between. CDR3 length: 12 amino acids. The CDR3 loop reads CSVTLRNTEAFF. The CDR3 DNA reads as TGCAGCGTCACTCTTAGGAACACTGAAGCTTTCTTT.

The CDR3 DNA is TGCGCCAGCAGCCAAGATAGTAGCGGGAGGAATCAAGATACGCAGTATTTT. Translated: CASSQDSSGRNQDTQYF. V gene TRBV4-3 combines with J gene TRBJ2-3; 10 bases match TRBD2. The CDR3 is 17 amino acids. From germline, CDR1 is LGHNA and CDR2 YSLEER. J lost 5 bases, V lost 0 bases, and 8 bases had no gene match.

The chain carries TRBV28 and TRBJ1-5, with D unresolved. Germline CDR1 MDHEN, CDR2 SYDVKM. V lost 2 bases and J lost 0, with 11 bases in between. This CDR3 comprises 16 residues. CDR3 coding DNA: TGTGCCAGCAGTTTAGATACGCAGCATAGCAATCAGCCCCAGCATTTT. Residues: CASSLDTQHSNQPQHF.

The J gene is TRBJ2-3, the V gene TRBV29-1; 8 bases align to TRBD2. V shed 1 base, J shed 2 bases, and the junction held 8 bases outside the gene matches. The CDR3 spans 16 residues. Germline CDR1 is SQVTM and CDR2 is ANQGSEA. CDR3 sequence: CSVEGEQRENTDTQYF. CDR3 in DNA: TGCAGCGTTGAAGGGGAGCAGCGGGAGAACACAGATACGCAGTATTTT.

The chain couples TRBV11-2 to TRBJ2-7; no clear D gene. The V gene lost 10 bases and the J gene lost 2 bases, with 6 bases spanning the gap. CDR3 size: 10 residues. Per the germline V gene, CDR1 is SGHAT and CDR2 is FQNNGV. The CDR3 coding sequence is TGTGCCACCCGGCCCTACGAGCAGTACTTC. Translation: CATRPYEQYF. The variable domain in full, with the rest retrieved from reference TRBV11-2 and TRBJ2-7, is EAGVAQSPRYKIIEKRQSVAFWCNPISGHATLYWYQQILGQGPKLLIQFQNNGVVDDSQLPKDRFSAERLKGVDSTLKIQPAKLEDSAVYLCATRPYEQYFGPGTRLTVT.

The gene calls are TRBV28 and TRBJ2-6; D call uncertain. From germline, CDR1 is MDHEN and CDR2 SYDVKM. V was pared by 5 bases and J by 2 bases, with 13 bases between. This CDR3 contains 16 residues. CDR3 residues: CASSPLVGPGANVLTF. The CDR3 nucleotides read TGTGCCAGCAGTCCCCTCGTCGGTCCTGGGGCCAACGTCCTGACTTTC.

The chain has TRBV27 and TRBJ2-6; TRBD1 matches 10 bases. The germline CDR1 and CDR2 sequences are MNHEY and SMNVEV (reference sequence). This CDR3 contains 16 residues. V lost 6 bases and J lost 4; bases outside the gene matches: 6. CDR3 in DNA: TGTGCCAGCAGACGACAGGGGGCGGAGGGGGCCAACGTCCTGACTTTC. Protein: CASRRQGAEGANVLTF.

The chain is built from TRBV5-1 and TRBJ1-2, with 10 nucleotides matching TRBD1. Losses at the gene ends were 0 bases for V and 7 bases for J; bases not matched to a gene: 6. Germline CDR1 and CDR2: SGHRS and YFSETQ. The CDR3 totals 15 residues. CDR3 sequence: CASSLDGTGASGYTF. CDR3 in DNA: TGCGCCAGCAGCTTGGATGGGACAGGGGCCTCTGGCTACACCTTC.

The chain links TRBV27 to TRBJ2-7, with TRBD2 matching over 8 bases. Germline CDR1 reads MNHEY; CDR2 reads SMNVEV (reference sequence). Germline trimming cut 5 bases from V and 7 bases from J; bases unmatched to any gene: 4. This CDR3 is 12 amino acids long. The CDR3: CASSTSGREQYF. The CDR3 nucleotides are TGTGCCAGCAGTACTAGCGGCAGGGAGCAGTACTTC.

In its sample, this clone was seen once. The chain is built from TRBV10-2 and TRBJ1-5, with 9 bases aligning to TRBD1. The CDR3 spans 21 residues. Losses at the gene ends were 3 bases for V and 2 bases for J; bases not matched to a gene: 20. Germline-derived CDR1 and CDR2 are WSHSY and SAAADI. The CDR3 region is CASSEENDRDREIDGNQPQHF. Here the CDR3 DNA reads TGCGCCAGCAGTGAAGAGAACGACCGGGACAGGGAAATCGATGGCAATCAGCCCCAGCATTTT.

The V gene is TRBV5-4, the J gene TRBJ1-2, with D perhaps TRBD1 (6 bases). V was pared by 4 bases and J by 5 bases, with 18 bases between. Germline-derived CDR1 and CDR2 are SGHNT and YYREEE (reference sequence). The CDR3 totals 15 residues. This chain's CDR3 is CASSRKYRAGYGYTF. In DNA, the CDR3 is TGTGCCAGCAGCCGGAAGTACAGGGCCGGGTATGGCTACACCTTC.

This chain joins TRBV9 and TRBJ2-4, with a possible D match to TRBD2 (7 bases). This CDR3 contains 17 residues. The germline V and J ends were trimmed by 0 bases and 0 bases, with 13 bases remaining between them. Germline V lookup: CDR1 SGDLS, CDR2 YYNGEE. CDR3 DNA: TGTGCCAGCAGCGTAGGCCGGGGGGCTTTAGCCAAAAACATTCAGTACTTC. This sequence encodes CASSVGRGALAKNIQYF.